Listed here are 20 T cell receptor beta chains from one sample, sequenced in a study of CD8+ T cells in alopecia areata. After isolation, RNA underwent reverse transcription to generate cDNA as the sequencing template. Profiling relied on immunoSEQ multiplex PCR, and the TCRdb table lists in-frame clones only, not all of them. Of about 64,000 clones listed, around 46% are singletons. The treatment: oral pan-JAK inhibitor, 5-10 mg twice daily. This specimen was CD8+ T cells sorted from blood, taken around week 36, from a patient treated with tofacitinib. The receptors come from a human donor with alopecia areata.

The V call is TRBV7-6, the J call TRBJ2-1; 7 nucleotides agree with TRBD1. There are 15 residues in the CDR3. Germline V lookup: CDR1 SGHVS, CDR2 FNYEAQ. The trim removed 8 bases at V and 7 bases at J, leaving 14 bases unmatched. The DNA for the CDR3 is TGTGCCAGCGGGACCGGGACAGCGAGTACTAATGAGCAGTTCTTC. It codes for CASGTGTASTNEQFF.

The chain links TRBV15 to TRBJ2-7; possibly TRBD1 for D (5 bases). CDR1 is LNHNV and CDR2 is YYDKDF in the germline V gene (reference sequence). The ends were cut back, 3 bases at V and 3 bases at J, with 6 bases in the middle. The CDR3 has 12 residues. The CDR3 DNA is TGTGCCACCAGCAGCGACAGCTACGAGCAGTACTTC. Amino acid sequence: CATSSDSYEQYF.

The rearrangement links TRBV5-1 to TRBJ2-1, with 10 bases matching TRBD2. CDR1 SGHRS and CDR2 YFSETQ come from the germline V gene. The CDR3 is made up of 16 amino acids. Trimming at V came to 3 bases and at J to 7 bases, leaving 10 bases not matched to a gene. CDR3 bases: TGCGCCAGCAGCTCATGGCTAGCGGGAGTGGGAAATGAGCAGTTCTTC. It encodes CASSSWLAGVGNEQFF.

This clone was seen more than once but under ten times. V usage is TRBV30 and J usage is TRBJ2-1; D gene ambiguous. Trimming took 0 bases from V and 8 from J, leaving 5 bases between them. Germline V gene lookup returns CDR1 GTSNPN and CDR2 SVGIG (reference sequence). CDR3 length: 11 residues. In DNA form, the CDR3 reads TGTGCCTGGAGTGTGGGTTATGAGCAGTTCTTC. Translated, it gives CAWSVGYEQFF.

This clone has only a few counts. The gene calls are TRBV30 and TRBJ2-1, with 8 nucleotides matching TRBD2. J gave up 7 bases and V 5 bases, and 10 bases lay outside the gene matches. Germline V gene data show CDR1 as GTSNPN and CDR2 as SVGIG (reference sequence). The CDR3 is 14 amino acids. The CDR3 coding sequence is TGTGCCTGGGACCCGGTACTAGCGGCTAATGAGCAGTTCTTC. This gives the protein CAWDPVLAANEQFF.

The CDR3 DNA reads TGTGCCAGCAGCCCGCCGAACACTGAAGCTTTCTTT. Its translation: CASSPPNTEAFF. The chain joins TRBV7-9 to TRBJ1-1; unclear D gene. V was pared by 5 bases and J by 1 base, with 5 bases between. The CDR3 contains 12 residues. The germline gives CDR1 SEHNR, CDR2 FQNEAQ (reference sequence).

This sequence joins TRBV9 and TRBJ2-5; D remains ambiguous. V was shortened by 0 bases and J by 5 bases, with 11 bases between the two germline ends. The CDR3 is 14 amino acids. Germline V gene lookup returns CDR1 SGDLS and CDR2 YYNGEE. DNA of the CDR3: TGTGCCAGCAGCGTAGCTCAAGGGCAGGAGACCCAGTACTTC. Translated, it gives CASSVAQGQETQYF.

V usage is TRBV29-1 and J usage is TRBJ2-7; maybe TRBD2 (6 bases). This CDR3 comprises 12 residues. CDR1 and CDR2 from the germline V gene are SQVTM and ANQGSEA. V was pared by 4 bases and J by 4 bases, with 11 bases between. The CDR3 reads CSVVASDYEQYF. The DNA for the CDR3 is TGCAGCGTTGTGGCTAGCGATTACGAGCAGTACTTC.

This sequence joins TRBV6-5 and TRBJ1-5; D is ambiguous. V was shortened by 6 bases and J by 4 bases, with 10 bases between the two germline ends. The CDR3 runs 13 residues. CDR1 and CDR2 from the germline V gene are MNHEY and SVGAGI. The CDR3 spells CASRPLLNQPQHF. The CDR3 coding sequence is TGTGCCAGCAGGCCCCTCCTGAATCAGCCCCAGCATTTT.

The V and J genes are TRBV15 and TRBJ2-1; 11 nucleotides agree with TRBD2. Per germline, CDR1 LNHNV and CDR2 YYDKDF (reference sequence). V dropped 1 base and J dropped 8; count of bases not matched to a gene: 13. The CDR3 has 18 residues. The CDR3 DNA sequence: TGTGCCACCAGCAGAGCATTGGCAATTAGCGGGAGGGCCGATGAGCAGTTCTTC. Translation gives CATSRALAISGRADEQFF.

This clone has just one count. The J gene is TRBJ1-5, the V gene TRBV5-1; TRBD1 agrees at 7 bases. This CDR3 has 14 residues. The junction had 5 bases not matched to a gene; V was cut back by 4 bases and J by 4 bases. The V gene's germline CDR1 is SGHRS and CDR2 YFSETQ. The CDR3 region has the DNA TGCGCCAGCAGCGAGACAGGGTTAAATCAGCCCCAGCATTTT. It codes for CASSETGLNQPQHF.

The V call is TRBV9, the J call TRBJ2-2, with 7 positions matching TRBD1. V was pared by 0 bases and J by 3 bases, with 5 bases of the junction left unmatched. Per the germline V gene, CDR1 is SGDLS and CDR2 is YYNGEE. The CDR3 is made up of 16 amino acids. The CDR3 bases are TGTGCCAGCAGCGTAGCCCCCGGGACAGACACCGGGGAGCTGTTTTTT. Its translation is CASSVAPGTDTGELFF.

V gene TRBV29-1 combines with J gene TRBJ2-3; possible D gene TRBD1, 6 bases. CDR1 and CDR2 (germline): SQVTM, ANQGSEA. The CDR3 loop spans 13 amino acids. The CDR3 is CSVDSHSTDTQYF. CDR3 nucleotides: TGCAGTGTGGACAGCCATAGCACAGATACGCAGTATTTT.

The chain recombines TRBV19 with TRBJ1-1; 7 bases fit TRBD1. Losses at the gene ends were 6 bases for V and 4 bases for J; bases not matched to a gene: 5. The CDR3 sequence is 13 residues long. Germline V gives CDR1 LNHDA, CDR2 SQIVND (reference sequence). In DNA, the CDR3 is TGTGCCAGTAGCCGACAGGGTCCCACTGAAGCTTTCTTT. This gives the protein CASSRQGPTEAFF.

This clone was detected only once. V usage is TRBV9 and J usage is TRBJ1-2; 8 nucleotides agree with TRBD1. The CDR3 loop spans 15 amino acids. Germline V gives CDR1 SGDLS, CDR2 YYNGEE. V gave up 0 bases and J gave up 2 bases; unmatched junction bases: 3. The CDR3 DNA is TGTGCCAGCAGCGTAGGGCAGGGGGCAAACTATGGCTACACCTTC. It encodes CASSVGQGANYGYTF.

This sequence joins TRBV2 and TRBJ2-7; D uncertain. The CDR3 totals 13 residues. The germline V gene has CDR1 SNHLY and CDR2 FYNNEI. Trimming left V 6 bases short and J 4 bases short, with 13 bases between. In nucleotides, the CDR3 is TGTGCCAGCAGGCGTGGAGTCGGGTACGAGCAGTACTTC. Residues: CASRRGVGYEQYF.

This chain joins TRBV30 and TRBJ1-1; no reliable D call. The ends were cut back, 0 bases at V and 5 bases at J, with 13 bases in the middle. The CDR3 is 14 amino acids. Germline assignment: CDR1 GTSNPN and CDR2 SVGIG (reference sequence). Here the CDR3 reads CAWSVLDRLTEAFF. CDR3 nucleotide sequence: TGTGCCTGGAGTGTACTTGATCGGTTAACTGAAGCTTTCTTT. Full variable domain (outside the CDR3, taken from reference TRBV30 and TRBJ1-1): SQTIHQWPATLVQPVGSPLSLECTVEGTSNPNLYWYRQAAGRGLQLLFYSVGIGQISSEVPQNLSASRPQDRQFILSSKKLLLSDSGFYLCAWSVLDRLTEAFFGQGTRLTVV.

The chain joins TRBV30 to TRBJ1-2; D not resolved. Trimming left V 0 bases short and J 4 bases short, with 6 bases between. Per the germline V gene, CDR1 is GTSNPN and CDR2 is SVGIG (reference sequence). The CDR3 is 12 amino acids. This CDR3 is CAWSVPGYGYTF. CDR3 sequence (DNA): TGTGCCTGGAGTGTACCGGGCTATGGCTACACCTTC.

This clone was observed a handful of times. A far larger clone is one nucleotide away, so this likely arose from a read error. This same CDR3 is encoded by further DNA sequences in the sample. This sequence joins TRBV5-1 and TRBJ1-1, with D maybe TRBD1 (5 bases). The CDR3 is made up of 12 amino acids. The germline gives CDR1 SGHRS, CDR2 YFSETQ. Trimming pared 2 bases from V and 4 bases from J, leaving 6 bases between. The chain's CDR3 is CASSFGTTEAFF. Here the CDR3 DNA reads TGCGCCAGCAGCTTCGGGACCACTGAAGCTTTCTTT.

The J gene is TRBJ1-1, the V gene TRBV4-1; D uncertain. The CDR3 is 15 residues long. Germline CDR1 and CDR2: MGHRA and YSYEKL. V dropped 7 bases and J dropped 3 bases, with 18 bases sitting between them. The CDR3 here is CASTPSGYGDTEAFF. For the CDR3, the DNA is TGCGCCAGCACCCCCTCGGGGTATGGTGACACTGAAGCTTTCTTT.